This entry is about one T cell receptor (beta chain). The primer mix had 60 Vbeta and 13 Jbeta primers. Clones were read by immunoSEQ multiplex PCR, and TCRdb kept only the in-frame ones, dropping some. The table includes 150,000 to 200,000 clones, 75% to 90% detected once. This sample is part of a study of cytomegalovirus exposure and HLA in healthy donors. The CDR3 extends over 16 amino acids. V lost 5 bases, J lost 1 base, and 14 bases lay in between. Germline V lookup: CDR1 SEHNR, CDR2 FQNEAQ (reference sequence). This TCR was recovered from a man aged 18 to 30 in good health and CMV-seropositive. Material for sequencing was PBMCs. The chain is built from TRBV7-9 and TRBJ1-4; no definite D call. In nucleotides, the CDR3 is TGTGCCAGCAGCCCTCGGAGTACCGGAACTAATGAAAAACTGTTTTTT. Amino acid sequence: CASSPRSTGTNEKLFF.